The 7 T cell receptor beta chains listed next were all sequenced from one sample in a study of blood T cell repertoires in COVID-19. Using immunoSEQ multiplex PCR, the repertoire was profiled, and TCRdb retains in-frame clones only, with some absent. Of more than 80,000 clones in the sample, 80% to 95% were seen once. Sequencing was done on a sample of peripheral blood. The receptors were sampled from a man between 18 and 29 years old with COVID-19, enrolled during active disease.

The chain carries TRBV9 and TRBJ2-7; 8 bases fit TRBD2. The CDR3 contains 14 residues. V lost 3 bases to trimming and J lost 5 bases; unmatched junction nucleotides: 7. From germline, CDR1 is SGDLS and CDR2 YYNGEE. The CDR3 sequence is CASSAGSGNHEQYF. For the CDR3, the DNA is TGTGCCAGCAGCGCGGGTAGCGGGAACCACGAGCAGTACTTC.

The rearrangement uses TRBV6-4 and TRBJ2-2; maybe TRBD1 (6 bases). Germline CDR1 and CDR2: MRHNA and SNTAGT. V lost 6 bases and J lost 7, with 15 bases in between. The CDR3 totals 14 residues. As DNA, the CDR3 is TGTGCCAGCAGAAGACAGGATCAGAGCGGGGAGCTGTTTTTT. As protein: CASRRQDQSGELFF.

J is TRBJ2-1 and V is TRBV5-1; 9 nucleotides line up with TRBD2. This CDR3 has 15 amino acids. The germline V gene has CDR1 SGHRS and CDR2 YFSETQ. J gave up 2 bases and V 4 bases, and 4 bases lay outside the gene matches. CDR3: CASSKTSGTYNEQFF. DNA for the CDR3: TGCGCCAGCAGCAAGACTAGCGGTACCTACAATGAGCAGTTCTTC.

The rearrangement links TRBV18 to TRBJ2-1; maybe TRBD2 (7 bases). This CDR3 contains 15 residues. Trimming removed 2 bases from V and 7 bases from J, with 15 bases in between. Germline values: CDR1 KGHSH, CDR2 LQKENI. For the CDR3, the DNA is TGTGCCAGCTCACCAGTAAGGGGGGGTGAAAATGAGCAGTTCTTC. It specifies CASSPVRGGENEQFF.

The gene calls are TRBV9 and TRBJ2-7, with TRBD2 matching 9 bases. Looked up from germline, CDR1 is SGDLS and CDR2 is YYNGEE. This CDR3 has 15 amino acids. With V trimmed by 3 bases and J by 3 bases, 7 bases remained unmatched. The CDR3 loop reads CASSARLADNYEQYF. The CDR3, as DNA: TGTGCCAGCAGCGCGAGACTAGCGGACAACTACGAGCAGTACTTC.

The CDR3 spells CASSQKWLSPLHF. CDR3 DNA sequence: TGTGCCAGCAGCCAAAAGTGGCTTTCACCCCTCCACTTT. The V gene is TRBV14, the J gene TRBJ1-6; D is undetermined. The CDR3 is 13 amino acids. Trimming removed 2 bases at V and 9 bases at J, with 8 bases between. The germline CDR1 and CDR2 sequences are SGHDN and FVKESK.

The chain joins TRBV28 to TRBJ1-1, with D unclear. CDR3 length: 13 amino acids. Deletions cut 2 bases from V and 7 bases from J, with 11 bases between. Looked up from germline, CDR1 is MDHEN and CDR2 is SYDVKM. The CDR3 protein is CASSLGQVGEAFF. The DNA for the CDR3 is TGTGCCAGCAGTTTAGGGCAGGTTGGTGAAGCTTTCTTT.